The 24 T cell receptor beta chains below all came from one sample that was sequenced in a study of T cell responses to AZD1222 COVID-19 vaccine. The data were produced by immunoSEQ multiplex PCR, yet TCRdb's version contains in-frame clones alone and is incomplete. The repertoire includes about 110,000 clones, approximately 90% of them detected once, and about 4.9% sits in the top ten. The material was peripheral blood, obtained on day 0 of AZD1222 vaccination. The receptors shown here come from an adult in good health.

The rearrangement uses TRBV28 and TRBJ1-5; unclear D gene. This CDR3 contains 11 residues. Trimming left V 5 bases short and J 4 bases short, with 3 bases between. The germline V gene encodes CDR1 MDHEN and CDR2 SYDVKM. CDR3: CASSVNQPQHF. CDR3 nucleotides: TGTGCCAGCAGTGTTAATCAGCCCCAGCATTTT.

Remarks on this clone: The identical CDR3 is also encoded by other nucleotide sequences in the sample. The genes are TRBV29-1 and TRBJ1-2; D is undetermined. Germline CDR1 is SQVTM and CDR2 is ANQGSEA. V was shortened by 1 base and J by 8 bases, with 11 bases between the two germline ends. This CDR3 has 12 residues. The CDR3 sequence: CSVEGKEEGYTF. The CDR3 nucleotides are TGCAGCGTTGAAGGGAAGGAGGAAGGCTACACCTTC.

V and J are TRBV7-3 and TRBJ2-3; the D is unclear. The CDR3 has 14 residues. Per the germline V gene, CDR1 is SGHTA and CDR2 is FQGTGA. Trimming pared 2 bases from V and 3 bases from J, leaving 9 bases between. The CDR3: CASSLAASTDTQYF. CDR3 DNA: TGTGCCAGCAGCTTAGCAGCCAGTACAGATACGCAGTATTTT.

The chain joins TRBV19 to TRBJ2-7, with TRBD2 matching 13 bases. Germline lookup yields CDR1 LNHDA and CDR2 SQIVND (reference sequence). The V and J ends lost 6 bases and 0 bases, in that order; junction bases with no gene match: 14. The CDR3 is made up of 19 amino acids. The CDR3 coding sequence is TGTGCCAGTAGCCATCGACTAGCGGGGGGTCAAATTTACTCCTACGAGCAGTACTTC. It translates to CASSHRLAGGQIYSYEQYF.

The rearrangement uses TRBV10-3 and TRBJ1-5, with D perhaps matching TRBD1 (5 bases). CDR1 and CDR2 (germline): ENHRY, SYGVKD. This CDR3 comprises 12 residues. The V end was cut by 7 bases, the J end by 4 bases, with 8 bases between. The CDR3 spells CAIKEGNQPQHF. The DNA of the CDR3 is TGTGCCATCAAGGAGGGGAATCAGCCCCAGCATTTT.

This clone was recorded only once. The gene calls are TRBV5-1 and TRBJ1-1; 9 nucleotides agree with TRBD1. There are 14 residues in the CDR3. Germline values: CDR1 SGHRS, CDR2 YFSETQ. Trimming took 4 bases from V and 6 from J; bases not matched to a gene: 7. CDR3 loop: CASSPGQGGSEAFF. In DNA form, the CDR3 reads TGCGCCAGCAGCCCGGGACAGGGAGGATCTGAAGCTTTCTTT.

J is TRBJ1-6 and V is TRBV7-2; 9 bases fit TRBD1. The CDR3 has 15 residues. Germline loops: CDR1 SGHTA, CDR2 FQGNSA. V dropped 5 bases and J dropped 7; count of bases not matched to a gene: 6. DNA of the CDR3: TGTGCCAGCAGCCCGACCGGGACAGGGAATTCACCCCTCCACTTT. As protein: CASSPTGTGNSPLHF.

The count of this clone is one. Here the CDR3 reads CASSRDRTGGNTIYF. The CDR3 DNA follows: TGTGCCAGCAGTCGAGACAGGACGGGGGGAAACACCATATATTTT. This chain connects TRBV6-5 to TRBJ1-3; D possibly corresponds to TRBD1 (6 bases). The germline V and J ends were trimmed by 5 bases and 4 bases, with 15 bases remaining between them. Germline V gene sequence: CDR1 MNHEY, CDR2 SVGAGI. The CDR3 is made up of 15 amino acids.

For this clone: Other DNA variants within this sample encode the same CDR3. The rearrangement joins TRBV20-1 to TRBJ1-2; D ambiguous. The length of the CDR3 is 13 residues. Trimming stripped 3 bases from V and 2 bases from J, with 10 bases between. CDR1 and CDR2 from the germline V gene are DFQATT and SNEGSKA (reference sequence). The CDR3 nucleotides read TGCAGTGCTAGTGAAGGGTCGAACTATGGCTACACCTTC. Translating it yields CSASEGSNYGYTF.

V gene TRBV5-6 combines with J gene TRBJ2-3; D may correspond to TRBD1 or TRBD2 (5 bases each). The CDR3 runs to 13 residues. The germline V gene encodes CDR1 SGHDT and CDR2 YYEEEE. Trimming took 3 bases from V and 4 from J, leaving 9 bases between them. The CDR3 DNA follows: TGTGCCAGCAGCTCCCCGGGGCCAGATACGCAGTATTTT. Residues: CASSSPGPDTQYF.

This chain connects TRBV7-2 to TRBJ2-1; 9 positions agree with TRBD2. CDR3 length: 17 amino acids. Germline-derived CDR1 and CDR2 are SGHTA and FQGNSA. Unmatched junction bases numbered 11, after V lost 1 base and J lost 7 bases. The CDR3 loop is CASSLVSSGGFGNEQFF. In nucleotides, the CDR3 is TGTGCCAGCAGCTTAGTCAGTAGCGGGGGCTTCGGGAATGAGCAGTTCTTC. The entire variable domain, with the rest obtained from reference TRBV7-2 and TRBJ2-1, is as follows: GAGVSQSPSNKVTEKGKDVELRCDPISGHTALYWYRQSLGQGLEFLIYFQGNSAPDKSGLPSDRFSAERTGGSVSTLTIQRTQQEDSAVYLCASSLVSSGGFGNEQFFGPGTRLTVL.

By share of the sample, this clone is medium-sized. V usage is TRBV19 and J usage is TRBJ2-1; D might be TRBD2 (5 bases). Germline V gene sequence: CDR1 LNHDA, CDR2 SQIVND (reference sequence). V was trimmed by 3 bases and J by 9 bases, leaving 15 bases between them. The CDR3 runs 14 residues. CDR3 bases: TGTGCCAGTAGTATCGCCGGGGAGATCCCTGAGCAGTTCTTC. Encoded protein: CASSIAGEIPEQFF.

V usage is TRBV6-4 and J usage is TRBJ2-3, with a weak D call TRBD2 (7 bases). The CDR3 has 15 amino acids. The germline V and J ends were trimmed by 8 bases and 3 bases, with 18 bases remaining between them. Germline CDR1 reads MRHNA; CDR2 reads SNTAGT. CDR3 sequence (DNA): TGTGCCAGCCAGTTGGAGGGGGGGCCTACAGATACGCAGTATTTT. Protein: CASQLEGGPTDTQYF.

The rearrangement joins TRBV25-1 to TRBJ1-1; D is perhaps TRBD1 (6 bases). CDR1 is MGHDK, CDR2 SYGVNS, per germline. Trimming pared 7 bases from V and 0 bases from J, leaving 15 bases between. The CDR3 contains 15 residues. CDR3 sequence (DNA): TGTGCCAGCAACGGGGGCAGACAGATGAACACTGAAGCTTTCTTT. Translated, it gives CASNGGRQMNTEAFF.

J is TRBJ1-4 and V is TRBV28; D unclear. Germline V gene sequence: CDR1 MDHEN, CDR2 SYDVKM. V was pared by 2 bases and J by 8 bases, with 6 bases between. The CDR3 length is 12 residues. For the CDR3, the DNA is TGTGCCAGCAGTTTACAGCGAGAAAAACTGTTTTTT. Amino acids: CASSLQREKLFF.

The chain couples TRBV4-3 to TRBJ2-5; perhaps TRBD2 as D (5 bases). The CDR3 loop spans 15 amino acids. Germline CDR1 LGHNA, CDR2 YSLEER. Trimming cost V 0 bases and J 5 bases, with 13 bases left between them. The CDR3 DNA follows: TGCGCCAGCAGCCAAGATTTCGGGATGGGCGAGACCCAGTACTTC. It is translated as CASSQDFGMGETQYF.

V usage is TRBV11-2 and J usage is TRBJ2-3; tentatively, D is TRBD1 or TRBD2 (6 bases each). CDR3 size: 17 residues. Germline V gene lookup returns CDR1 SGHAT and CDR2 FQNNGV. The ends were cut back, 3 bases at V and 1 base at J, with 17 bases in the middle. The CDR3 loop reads CASSLGRGGGGTDTQYF. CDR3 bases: TGTGCCAGCAGCTTGGGGCGGGGTGGGGGCGGCACAGATACGCAGTATTTT.

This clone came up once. Written as DNA, the CDR3 is TGTGCCAGTCTCCGGGGGGGCAGCTCCTACGAGCAGTACTTC. This sequence encodes CASLRGGSSYEQYF. V gene TRBV28 combines with J gene TRBJ2-7; 8 positions match TRBD2. The CDR3 is made up of 14 amino acids. The germline gives CDR1 MDHEN, CDR2 SYDVKM. Germline trimming cut 9 bases from V and 0 bases from J; bases unmatched to any gene: 7.

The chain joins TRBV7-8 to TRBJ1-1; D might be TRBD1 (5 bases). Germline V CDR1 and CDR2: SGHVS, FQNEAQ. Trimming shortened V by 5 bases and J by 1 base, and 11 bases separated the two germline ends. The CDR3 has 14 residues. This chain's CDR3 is CASSTGHSNTEAFF. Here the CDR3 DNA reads TGTGCCAGCAGCACCGGACACTCGAACACTGAAGCTTTCTTT.

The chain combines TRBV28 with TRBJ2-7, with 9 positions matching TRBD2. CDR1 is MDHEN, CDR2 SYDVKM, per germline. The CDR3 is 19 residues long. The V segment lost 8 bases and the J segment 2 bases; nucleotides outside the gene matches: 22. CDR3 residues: CASRERGSGGVGKTYEQYF. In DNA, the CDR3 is TGTGCCAGCCGTGAACGTGGTAGCGGGGGAGTGGGGAAGACCTACGAGCAGTACTTC.

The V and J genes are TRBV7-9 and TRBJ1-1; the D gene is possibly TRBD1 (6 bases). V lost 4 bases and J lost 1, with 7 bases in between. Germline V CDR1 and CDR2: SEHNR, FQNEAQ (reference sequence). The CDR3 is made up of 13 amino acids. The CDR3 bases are TGTGCCAGCAGCTCGACAGGGAACACTGAAGCTTTCTTT. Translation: CASSSTGNTEAFF.

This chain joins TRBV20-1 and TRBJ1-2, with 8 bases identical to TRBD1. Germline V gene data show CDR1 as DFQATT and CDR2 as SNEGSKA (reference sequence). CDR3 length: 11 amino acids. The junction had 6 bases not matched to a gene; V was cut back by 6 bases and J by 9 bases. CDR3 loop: CSAGQELSYTF. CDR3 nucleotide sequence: TGCAGTGCGGGACAGGAACTTAGCTACACCTTC.

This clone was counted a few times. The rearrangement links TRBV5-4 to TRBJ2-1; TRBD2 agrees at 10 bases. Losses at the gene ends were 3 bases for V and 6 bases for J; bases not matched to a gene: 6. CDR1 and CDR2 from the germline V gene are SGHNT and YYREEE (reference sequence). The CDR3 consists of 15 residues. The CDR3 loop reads CASSSAGGLVNEQFF. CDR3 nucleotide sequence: TGTGCCAGCAGCTCAGCGGGGGGGCTAGTCAATGAGCAGTTCTTC.

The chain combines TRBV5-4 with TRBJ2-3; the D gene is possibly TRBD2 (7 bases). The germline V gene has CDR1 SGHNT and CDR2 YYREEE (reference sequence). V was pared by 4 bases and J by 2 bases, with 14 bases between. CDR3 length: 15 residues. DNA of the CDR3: TGTGCCAGCAGCCCGGGGGGCACCCTCACAGATACGCAGTATTTT. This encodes CASSPGGTLTDTQYF.